The following is a TCR beta chain sequence with its context. What it binds is unknown. Treatment noted: roughly ten-day PBMC culture with coronavirus spike peptide pools or control peptides (ViraFEST assay). Trimming removed 2 bases at V and 1 base at J, with 12 bases between. Germline CDR1 MNHEY, CDR2 SVGEGT. The CDR3 extends over 15 amino acids. The data stem from a study of vaccination and CD4 T cells after COVID-19. Findings and limits, study-wide: This study had few convalescent patients and no early post-infection samples.

The assay that was used to sequence DNA from cultured CD4+ T cells was the Oncomine TCR Beta short-read assay. In TCRdb, the PCR reads were re-called with MiXCR into one record per CDR3 protein. The top ten clones hold under 9.5% of a sample with more than 10,000 distinct CDR3 sequences, under 80% of them seen once. The chain links TRBV6-2 or TRBV6-3 to TRBJ2-7; TRBD2 is a possible D gene (6 bases). The sample consisted of CD4+ T cells from blood, cultured in vitro. The source of this sequence is a human donor who had recovered from COVID-19. CDR3 residues: CASSYPAGVSYEQYF. CDR3 DNA sequence: TGTGCCAGCAGTTACCCAGCGGGTGTATCCTACGAGCAGTACTTC.